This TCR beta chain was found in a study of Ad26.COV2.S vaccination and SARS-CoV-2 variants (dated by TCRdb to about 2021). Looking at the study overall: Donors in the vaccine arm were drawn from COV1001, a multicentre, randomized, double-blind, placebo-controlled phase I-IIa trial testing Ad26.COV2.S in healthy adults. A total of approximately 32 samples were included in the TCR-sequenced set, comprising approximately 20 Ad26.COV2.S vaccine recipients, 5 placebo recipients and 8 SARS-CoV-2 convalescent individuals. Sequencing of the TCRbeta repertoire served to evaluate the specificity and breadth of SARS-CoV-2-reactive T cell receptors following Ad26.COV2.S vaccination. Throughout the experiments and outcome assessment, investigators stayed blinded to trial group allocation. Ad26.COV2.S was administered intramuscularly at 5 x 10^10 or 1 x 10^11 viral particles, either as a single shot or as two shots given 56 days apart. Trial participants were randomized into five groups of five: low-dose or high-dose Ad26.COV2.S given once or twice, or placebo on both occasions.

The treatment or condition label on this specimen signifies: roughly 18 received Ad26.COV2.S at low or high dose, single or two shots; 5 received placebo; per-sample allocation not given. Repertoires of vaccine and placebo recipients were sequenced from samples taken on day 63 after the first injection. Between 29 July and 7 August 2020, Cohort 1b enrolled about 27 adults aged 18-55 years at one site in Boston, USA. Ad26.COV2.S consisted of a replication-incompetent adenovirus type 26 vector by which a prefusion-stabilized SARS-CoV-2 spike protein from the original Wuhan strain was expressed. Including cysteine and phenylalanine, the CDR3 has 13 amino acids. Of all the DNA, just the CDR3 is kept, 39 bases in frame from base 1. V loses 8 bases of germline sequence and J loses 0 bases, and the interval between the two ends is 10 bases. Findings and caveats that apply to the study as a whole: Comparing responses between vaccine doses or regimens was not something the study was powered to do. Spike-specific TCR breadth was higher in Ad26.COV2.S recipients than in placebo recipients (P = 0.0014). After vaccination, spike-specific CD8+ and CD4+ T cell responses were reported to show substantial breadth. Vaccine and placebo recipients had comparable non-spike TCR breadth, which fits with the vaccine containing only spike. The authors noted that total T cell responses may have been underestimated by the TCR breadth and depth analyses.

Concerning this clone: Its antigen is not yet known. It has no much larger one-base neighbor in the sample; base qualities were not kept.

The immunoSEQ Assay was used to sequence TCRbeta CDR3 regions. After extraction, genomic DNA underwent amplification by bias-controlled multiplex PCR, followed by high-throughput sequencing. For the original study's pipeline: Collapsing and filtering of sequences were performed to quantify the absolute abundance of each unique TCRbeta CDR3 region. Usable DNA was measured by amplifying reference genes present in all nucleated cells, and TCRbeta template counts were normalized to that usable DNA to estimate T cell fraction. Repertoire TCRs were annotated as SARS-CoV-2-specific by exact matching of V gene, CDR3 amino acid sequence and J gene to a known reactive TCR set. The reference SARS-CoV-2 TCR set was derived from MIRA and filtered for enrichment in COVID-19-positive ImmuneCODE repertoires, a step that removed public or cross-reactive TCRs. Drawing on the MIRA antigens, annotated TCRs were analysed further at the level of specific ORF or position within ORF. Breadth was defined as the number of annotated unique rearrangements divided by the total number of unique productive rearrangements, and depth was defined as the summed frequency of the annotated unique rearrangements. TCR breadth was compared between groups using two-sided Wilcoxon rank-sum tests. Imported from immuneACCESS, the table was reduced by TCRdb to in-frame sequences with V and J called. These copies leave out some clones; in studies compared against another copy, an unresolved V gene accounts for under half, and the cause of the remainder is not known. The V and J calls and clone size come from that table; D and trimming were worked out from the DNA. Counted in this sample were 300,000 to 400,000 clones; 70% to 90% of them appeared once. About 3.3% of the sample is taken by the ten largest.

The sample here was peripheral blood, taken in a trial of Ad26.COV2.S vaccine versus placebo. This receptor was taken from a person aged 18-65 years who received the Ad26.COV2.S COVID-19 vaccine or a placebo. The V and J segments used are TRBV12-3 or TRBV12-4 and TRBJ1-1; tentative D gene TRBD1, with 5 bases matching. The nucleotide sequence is TGTGCCAGCGACGCAGGGATGAACACTGAAGCTTTCTTT. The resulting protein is CASDAGMNTEAFF.